This TCR beta chain was sequenced in a study of T cell responses to AZD1222 COVID-19 vaccine. General study results and limits: Increases in Spike-specific TCR breadth and depth were seen after two AZD1222 doses. There were vaccine-associated CD4 TCRs across spike, dominant at 160-218 and 743-854. At baseline, seropositivity was found in only a handful of AZD1222 recipients. As reported, nearly half of all spike-specific TCRs target variant regions that are unmutated.

The length of the CDR3 is 18 residues. The ends lost 7 bases at V and 8 bases at J; junction bases unmatched: 14. Germline V lookup: CDR1 MNHEY, CDR2 SMNVEV (reference sequence). Data came from immunoSEQ multiplex PCR; TCRdb stores just in-frame clones and leaves some out. The sample shows about 200,000 clones, under 95% of them seen only once. A word on this clone: Its antigen is unidentified.

The sequence was collected from an adult who received the AZD1222 COVID-19 vaccine. V and J are TRBV27 and TRBJ2-1; 16 nucleotides match TRBD2. Material: peripheral blood, obtained 28 days after the second AZD1222 dose. The CDR3 protein is CASKNLGTSGGAWDEQFF. As DNA, the CDR3 is TGTGCCAGCAAAAATCTGGGGACTAGCGGGGGGGCTTGGGATGAGCAGTTCTTC.